This T cell receptor (beta chain) comes out of a study of blood T cell repertoires in COVID-19. As originally analysed: By means of reference gene primer amplification, nucleated cell counts were estimated. Assay used: immunoSEQ multiplex PCR; TCRdb lists only in-frame clones, some missing. V, J and clone size were drawn from that table, and D and trimming were deduced from the DNA. The table has 300,000 to 400,000 clones, 89% seen once. The specimen sequenced was PBMCs or T cells enriched from blood (not recorded which). This receptor was taken from a man in his fifties or sixties who had recovered from COVID-19.

The CDR3 loop reads CASRWAGVNTEAFF. The DNA for the CDR3 is TGTGCCAGCAGGTGGGCAGGGGTGAACACTGAAGCTTTCTTT. The chain couples TRBV5-6 to TRBJ1-1, with D possibly being TRBD1 (6 bases). Germline assignment: CDR1 SGHDT and CDR2 YYEEEE. Between the trimmed V and J ends, which lost 5 bases and 0 bases, there was a span of 11 bases. The CDR3 runs to 14 residues.